These 5 T cell receptor beta chains were sequenced from one sample in a study of T cell responses to AZD1222 COVID-19 vaccine. The repertoire was sequenced with immunoSEQ multiplex PCR; TCRdb's copy has only in-frame clones and lacks some. Of 100,000 or so clones in the sample, approximately 89% were seen once. The source material was peripheral blood, sampled 28 days after the second AZD1222 dose. The receptors originated from an adult who received the AZD1222 COVID-19 vaccine.

The chain carries TRBV28 and TRBJ2-7; a possible D gene is TRBD1 (5 bases). The V gene's germline CDR1 is MDHEN and CDR2 SYDVKM. The CDR3 contains 13 residues. With 5 bases removed from V and 4 bases from J, the gap between germline ends came to 12 bases. CDR3 region: CASSRLTGYEQYF. CDR3 in DNA: TGTGCCAGCAGTCGCCTCACAGGTTACGAGCAGTACTTC.

Remarks on this clone: This sample includes further DNA sequences coding for the same CDR3. The genes are TRBV2 and TRBJ2-7, with D tentatively TRBD1 (6 bases). This CDR3 comprises 12 residues. V was trimmed by 4 bases and J by 4 bases, leaving 8 bases between them. Germline CDR1 is SNHLY and CDR2 is FYNNEI. The CDR3 loop reads CASSGQGYEQYF. The CDR3 region has the DNA TGTGCCAGCAGTGGGCAGGGGTACGAGCAGTACTTC.

The chain is built from TRBV6-5 and TRBJ2-2; D may be TRBD2 (6 bases). Germline values: CDR1 MNHEY, CDR2 SVGAGI. V gave up 10 bases and J gave up 4 bases, with 19 bases separating them. The CDR3 is 15 residues long. The CDR3 nucleotides are TGTGCCACCCCGACGGGGGTGACTTTCACCGGGGAGCTGTTTTTT. It yields the protein CATPTGVTFTGELFF.

J is TRBJ2-7 and V is TRBV5-1; 7 nucleotides align to TRBD1. Germline CDR1 SGHRS, CDR2 YFSETQ. The J segment lost 4 bases and the V segment lost 5 bases, leaving 6 bases of the junction unmatched. This CDR3 region has 13 residues. The CDR3 DNA sequence: TGCGCCAGCAGTTATCTACAGGGGTACGAGCAGTACTTC. Its translation: CASSYLQGYEQYF.

The chain couples TRBV7-2 to TRBJ1-4, with 9 nucleotides matching TRBD1. CDR1 SGHTA and CDR2 FQGNSA come from the germline V gene. The CDR3 is made up of 14 amino acids. Unmatched junction bases numbered 5, after V lost 4 bases and J lost 8 bases. The CDR3 protein is CASSSDRGREKLFF. The CDR3 DNA is TGTGCCAGCAGCTCCGACAGGGGGAGGGAAAAACTGTTTTTT.